The 26 T cell receptor beta chains listed next were all sequenced from one sample in a study of blood T cell repertoires in COVID-19. Clones were read by immunoSEQ multiplex PCR, and TCRdb kept only the in-frame ones, dropping some. The sample lists about 250,000 clones; 80% to 90% were seen once. Sequenced input: peripheral blood. These receptors originate from an elderly man with acute or convalescent COVID-19.

This sequence joins TRBV4-3 and TRBJ2-2; D unresolved. The germline V gene encodes CDR1 LGHNA and CDR2 YSLEER. V lost 1 base and J 5 bases, leaving 11 bases between the germline ends. This CDR3 comprises 15 residues. This CDR3 reads CASSQGASRTGELFF. DNA for the CDR3: TGCGCCAGCAGCCAAGGAGCTTCGAGGACCGGGGAGCTGTTTTTT.

CDR3 region: CASSLQGYTEAFF. The CDR3 DNA reads as TGTGCCAGCAGTCTCCAGGGGTACACTGAAGCTTTCTTT. The chain couples TRBV6-5 to TRBJ1-1, with TRBD1 as a possible D gene (6 bases). CDR3 length: 13 residues. Germline lookup yields CDR1 MNHEY and CDR2 SVGAGI. The ends were cut back, 5 bases at V and 3 bases at J, with 10 bases in the middle.

The rearrangement joins TRBV2 to TRBJ2-7, with a tentative D call TRBD2 (6 bases). Germline assignment: CDR1 SNHLY and CDR2 FYNNEI. Deletions cut 3 bases from V and 9 bases from J, with 12 bases between. The CDR3 is made up of 12 amino acids. For the CDR3, the DNA is TGTGCCAGCAGTGATCCCGGGGGACGGCAGTACTTC. This translates into CASSDPGGRQYF.

The chain joins TRBV19 to TRBJ2-5; 8 bases are a match to TRBD1. Germline CDR1 LNHDA, CDR2 SQIVND (reference sequence). This CDR3 comprises 17 residues. The junction had 14 bases not matched to a gene; V was cut back by 4 bases and J by 4 bases. This chain's CDR3 is CASSKYTGQGFAETQYF. CDR3 coding DNA: TGTGCCAGTAGTAAATACACCGGACAGGGATTCGCAGAGACCCAGTACTTC. The whole variable domain, filled in from reference TRBV19 and TRBJ2-5, reads DGGITQSPKYLFRKEGQNVTLSCEQNLNHDAMYWYRQDPGQGLRLIYYSQIVNDFQKGDIAEGYSVSREKKESFPLTVTSAQKNPTAFYLCASSKYTGQGFAETQYFGPGTRLLVL.

This chain joins TRBV29-1 and TRBJ2-4; 7 bases are shared with TRBD1. The CDR3 has 13 residues. The germline V gene has CDR1 SQVTM and CDR2 ANQGSEA. Trimming took 8 bases from V and 1 from J; bases not matched to a gene: 5. In DNA form, the CDR3 reads TGCAGCACTCTACAGGGGGCCAAAAACATTCAGTACTTC. This sequence encodes CSTLQGAKNIQYF.

The CDR3 coding sequence is TGTGCCAGTTCGAGACCGGGACAGTATGAAAAACTGTTTTTT. Its protein product is CASSRPGQYEKLFF. The chain carries TRBV19 and TRBJ1-4; 7 bases are a match to TRBD1. V lost 8 bases and J lost 6; bases outside the gene matches: 9. The CDR3 extends over 14 amino acids. Per germline, CDR1 LNHDA and CDR2 SQIVND (reference sequence).

A single count supports this clone. The chain is built from TRBV6-2 or TRBV6-3 and TRBJ1-5; 7 bases map to TRBD1. The CDR3 runs 19 residues. With V trimmed by 4 bases and J by 7 bases, 22 bases remained unmatched. The germline V gene has CDR1 MNHEY and CDR2 SVGEGT. The CDR3 region is CASSSTGTYLSSSSQPQHF. DNA for the CDR3: TGTGCCAGCAGTTCGACAGGGACGTATTTATCCTCTTCGAGCCAGCCCCAGCATTTT.

The chain has TRBV5-1 and TRBJ2-3; 11 bases fit TRBD2. Germline lookup yields CDR1 SGHRS and CDR2 YFSETQ. The CDR3 has 18 amino acids. V trimming: 1 base; J trimming: 1 base; junction bases outside the gene matches: 8. CDR3 sequence reads: CASSLTFQLAGGTDTQYF. CDR3 DNA: TGCGCCAGCAGCTTGACCTTCCAACTAGCGGGGGGCACAGATACGCAGTATTTT.

This clone appeared once. The V and J genes are TRBV29-1 and TRBJ2-7; 8 bases fit TRBD1. The V gene end was trimmed by 4 bases and the J gene end by 2 bases; junction bases not matched to a gene: 7. Per the germline V gene, CDR1 is SQVTM and CDR2 is ANQGSEA. The CDR3 contains 14 residues. DNA of the CDR3: TGCAGCGTTGGAGACAGGGGACCTACCTACGAGCAGTACTTC. Its translation: CSVGDRGPTYEQYF.

This clone is a singleton in its sample. V is TRBV9 and J is TRBJ1-2, with 10 bases aligning to TRBD1. V lost 2 bases and J lost 6; bases outside the gene matches: 4. There are 14 residues in the CDR3. CDR1 SGDLS and CDR2 YYNGEE come from the germline V gene. CDR3 coding DNA: TGTGCCAGCAGCGTCCTGACAGGGGGCGATGGCTACACCTTC. This encodes CASSVLTGGDGYTF.

This clone showed up just a few times. CDR3 sequence (DNA): TGCGCCAGCAGCTTGGAGGGACTACAAGAGACCCAGTACTTC. The encoded protein is CASSLEGLQETQYF. This chain joins TRBV5-1 and TRBJ2-5; 7 nucleotides line up with TRBD2. Germline V lookup: CDR1 SGHRS, CDR2 YFSETQ. The CDR3 extends over 14 amino acids. Trimming removed 0 bases from V and 2 bases from J; junction bases left unmatched: 1.

The chain employs TRBV27 and TRBJ2-7; 8 positions agree with TRBD2. CDR1 is MNHEY and CDR2 is SMNVEV in the germline V gene (reference sequence). The V segment lost 0 bases and the J segment 5 bases; nucleotides outside the gene matches: 6. The length of the CDR3 is 15 residues. CDR3 region: CASSLSGLDFDEQYF. In DNA form, the CDR3 reads TGTGCCAGCAGTTTATCGGGACTAGATTTCGACGAGCAGTACTTC.

The V gene is TRBV6-1, the J gene TRBJ2-5; TRBD2 matches at 11 bases. With V trimmed by 2 bases and J by 1 base, 3 bases remained unmatched. This CDR3 comprises 16 residues. From germline, CDR1 is MNHNS and CDR2 SASEGT. DNA of the CDR3: TGTGCCAGCAGTGAATCGGGGACTAGCGGCCAAGAGACCCAGTACTTC. This gives the protein CASSESGTSGQETQYF.

DNA for the CDR3: TGTGCCAGCAGCTTCGACCTAGCGGGATACAATGAGCAGTTCTTC. Protein sequence: CASSFDLAGYNEQFF. The chain joins TRBV3-1 (or the pseudogene TRBV3-2) to TRBJ2-1; 9 bases match TRBD2. The CDR3 sequence is 15 residues long. CDR1 is LGHDT and CDR2 is YNNKEL in the germline V gene (reference sequence). The V gene end was trimmed by 5 bases and the J gene end by 4 bases; junction bases not matched to a gene: 6.

The chain carries TRBV7-9 and TRBJ1-2; possibly TRBD1 for D (6 bases). This CDR3 region has 14 residues. CDR1 and CDR2 (germline): SEHNR, FQNEAQ (reference sequence). Trimming stripped 0 bases from V and 6 bases from J, with 11 bases between. This chain's CDR3 is CASSLAAKGDGYTF. The CDR3 region has the DNA TGTGCCAGCAGCTTAGCCGCGAAGGGGGATGGCTACACCTTC.

The rearrangement joins TRBV16 to TRBJ2-2; D is ambiguous. V was cut by 4 bases and J by 1 base, with 7 bases left in between. Per the germline V gene, CDR1 is KGHSY and CDR2 is FQNENV. The CDR3 has 14 residues. In DNA, the CDR3 is TGTGCCAGCAGCCGTAACAGGAACACCGGGGAGCTGTTTTTT. Translating gives CASSRNRNTGELFF. Combining the CDR3 with reference TRBV16 and TRBJ2-2 gives the whole variable domain GEEVAQTPKHLVRGEGQKAKLYCAPIKGHSYVFWYQQVLKNEFKFLISFQNENVFDETGMPKERFSAKCLPNSPCSLEIQATKLEDSAVYFCASSRNRNTGELFFGEGSRLTVL.

Remarks on this clone: The sample contains more than one DNA sequence encoding this CDR3. This sequence joins TRBV14 and TRBJ2-1; D remains unclear. Germline CDR1 SGHDN, CDR2 FVKESK. V was pared by 0 bases and J by 1 base, with 4 bases between. The CDR3 covers 14 residues. CDR3 loop: CASSQDLSYNEQFF. The CDR3 nucleotides are TGTGCCAGCAGCCAAGACCTGTCCTACAATGAGCAGTTCTTC.

The CDR3 is CASKPTRRNTEAFF. CDR3 bases: TGTGCCAGCAAACCGACAAGGCGGAACACTGAAGCTTTCTTT. The chain couples TRBV6-5 to TRBJ1-1, with no clear D. CDR3 size: 14 residues. Germline V gene sequence: CDR1 MNHEY, CDR2 SVGAGI. Trimming pared 7 bases from V and 1 base from J, leaving 13 bases between.

V is TRBV28 and J is TRBJ1-2, with D possibly TRBD1 on 6 matching bases. The CDR3 length is 10 residues. The germline gives CDR1 MDHEN, CDR2 SYDVKM. The CDR3 sequence is CAGGDYGYTF. In nucleotides, the CDR3 is TGTGCAGGGGGGGACTATGGCTACACCTTC.

The chain employs TRBV12-5 and TRBJ1-5; D call uncertain. Germline CDR1 reads LGHNT; CDR2 reads FRNRAP. The V end lost 0 bases, the J end lost 7 bases, and 4 bases lay between the germline ends. The CDR3 extends over 12 amino acids. Here the CDR3 reads CASGLVAQPQHF. The CDR3 DNA sequence: TGTGCTAGTGGTTTGGTAGCCCAGCCCCAGCATTTT.

For the CDR3, the DNA is TGTGCCAGCAGCTTAGGACAGGGGAGGGCTGAGCAGTTCTTC. Protein product: CASSLGQGRAEQFF. The chain is built from TRBV5-8 and TRBJ2-1; 9 bases line up with TRBD1. Trimming at V came to 2 bases and at J to 9 bases, leaving 6 bases not matched to a gene. The CDR3 consists of 14 residues. Looked up from germline, CDR1 is SGHTS and CDR2 is YDEGEE.

This chain connects TRBV3-1 (or the pseudogene TRBV3-2) to TRBJ2-3; D may be TRBD1 (5 bases). V lost 2 bases, J lost 5 bases, and 11 bases lay in between. Germline-derived CDR1 and CDR2 are LGHDT and YNNKEL (reference sequence). The CDR3 covers 14 residues. CDR3 amino acids: CASSQTPRVDTQYF. The CDR3 DNA reads as TGTGCCAGCAGCCAAACCCCCAGGGTAGATACGCAGTATTTT.

This chain connects TRBV5-4 to TRBJ1-2; 7 bases align to TRBD1. This CDR3 region has 13 residues. Per the germline V gene, CDR1 is SGHNT and CDR2 is YYREEE (reference sequence). J lost 7 bases, V lost 0 bases, and 3 bases had no gene match. The CDR3 nucleotides read TGTGCCAGCAGCTTGGCAAACAGGGGTGGCTACACCTTC. Translating gives CASSLANRGGYTF.

The J gene is TRBJ2-3, the V gene TRBV7-3, with TRBD1 identical over 10 bases. CDR3 length equals 15 residues. With 5 bases clipped from V and 4 bases from J, the junction kept 6 bases outside the gene matches. Germline loops: CDR1 SGHTA, CDR2 FQGTGA. CDR3 sequence (DNA): TGTGCCAGCAGCCGCGACAGGGGGCTGGCAGATACGCAGTATTTT. As protein: CASSRDRGLADTQYF.

This chain connects TRBV4-1 to TRBJ1-2, with TRBD1 identical over 7 bases. The germline V gene encodes CDR1 MGHRA and CDR2 YSYEKL. This CDR3 contains 17 residues. The trim removed 3 bases at V and 8 bases at J, leaving 18 bases unmatched. The CDR3 DNA reads TGCGCCAGCAGCCAGCACGCCAGGACAGGCGGGGTTGGAGGCTACACCTTC. It yields the protein CASSQHARTGGVGGYTF.

The chain joins TRBV18 to TRBJ2-3; tentatively, D is TRBD2 (5 bases). Trimming shortened V by 4 bases and J by 1 base, and 12 bases separated the two germline ends. The CDR3 sequence is 15 residues long. Germline CDR1 KGHSH, CDR2 LQKENI. CDR3 nucleotide sequence: TGTGCCAGCTCACTACTAGTGGTCGGCACAGATACGCAGTATTTT. Translating it yields CASSLLVVGTDTQYF.